Shown below are 23 T cell receptor beta chains from a single sample sequenced in a study of blood T cell repertoires in COVID-19. Here immunoSEQ multiplex PCR was the method, and the copy in TCRdb shows in-frame clones only, minus some. The top ten hold around 13% of the sample, which has 20,000 or so clones, about 81% seen once. The sequencing sample was made of peripheral blood. These receptors were collected from a man between 40 and 49 years old with active or convalescent COVID-19.

V is TRBV6-5 and J is TRBJ2-7; D might be TRBD1 (5 bases). Trimming pared 5 bases from V and 7 bases from J, leaving 15 bases between. Germline lookup yields CDR1 MNHEY and CDR2 SVGAGI. The CDR3 contains 13 residues. The CDR3 region is CASSPDSLWEQYF. CDR3 coding DNA: TGTGCCAGCAGTCCCGACAGTCTGTGGGAGCAGTACTTC.

This sequence joins TRBV7-8 and TRBJ2-7, with TRBD1 matching over 7 bases. The germline V gene encodes CDR1 SGHVS and CDR2 FQNEAQ. Losses at the gene ends were 5 bases for V and 5 bases for J; bases not matched to a gene: 6. The CDR3 consists of 13 residues. The CDR3 spells CASSADRPDEQYF. DNA for the CDR3: TGTGCCAGCAGCGCGGACAGGCCGGACGAGCAGTACTTC.

The chain uses TRBV30 and TRBJ2-5, with 7 bases identical to TRBD1. CDR1 is GTSNPN, CDR2 SVGIG, per germline (reference sequence). The CDR3 has 12 amino acids. The trim removed 5 bases at V and 5 bases at J, leaving 5 bases unmatched. The DNA of the CDR3 is TGTGCCTGGGGACCGACAGGGGAGACCCAGTACTTC. This encodes CAWGPTGETQYF.

This chain links TRBV27 with TRBJ1-2; 7 nucleotides line up with TRBD1. The CDR3 sequence is 16 residues long. With V trimmed by 3 bases and J by 2 bases, 9 bases remained unmatched. Per the germline V gene, CDR1 is MNHEY and CDR2 is SMNVEV (reference sequence). The CDR3 coding sequence is TGTGCCAGCAGTTTCCGTGGGACAGTAAAAAACTATGGCTACACCTTC. Translated: CASSFRGTVKNYGYTF.

The chain carries TRBV3-1 (or the pseudogene TRBV3-2) and TRBJ1-6; 7 bases align to TRBD1. Germline lookup yields CDR1 LGHDT and CDR2 YNNKEL (reference sequence). V lost 2 bases, J lost 8 bases, and 9 bases stayed unmatched. The CDR3 has 16 residues. The CDR3 is CASSQPRTGQYSPLHF. The CDR3 DNA reads TGTGCCAGCAGCCAACCCCGGACAGGCCAATATTCACCCCTCCACTTT.

V gene TRBV10-1 combines with J gene TRBJ2-1, with D perhaps matching TRBD1 (6 bases). CDR1 WNHNN and CDR2 SYGVQD come from the germline V gene (reference sequence). V dropped 6 bases and J dropped 2 bases, with 11 bases sitting between them. This CDR3 has 14 amino acids. The CDR3 DNA follows: TGCGCCAGCAGGAACAGGGTAACCTACAATGAGCAGTTCTTC. It codes for CASRNRVTYNEQFF.

The V gene is TRBV11-3, the J gene TRBJ2-5, with D perhaps matching TRBD2 (5 bases). The V end lost 1 base, the J end lost 5 bases, and 17 bases lay between the germline ends. Germline CDR1 reads SGHNT; CDR2 reads YENEEA. This CDR3 comprises 16 residues. The CDR3 sequence is CASSLGLASGGETQYF. For the CDR3, the DNA is TGTGCCAGCAGCTTAGGCCTAGCCTCAGGCGGGGAGACCCAGTACTTC.

The chain uses TRBV18 and TRBJ2-2; 11 bases map to TRBD1. Germline CDR1 KGHSH, CDR2 LQKENI. V gave up 6 bases and J gave up 4 bases; unmatched junction bases: 10. This CDR3 is built from 17 residues. The CDR3 loop reads CASSPGQGAQGTGELFF. Here the CDR3 DNA reads TGTGCCAGCTCCCCAGGACAGGGGGCGCAGGGCACCGGGGAGCTGTTTTTT.

With regard to this clone: The same CDR3 also results from other DNA sequences found in this sample. CDR3 coding DNA: TGTGCCAGCAGTTTATACGGAGGGGATAGCAATCAGCCCCAGCATTTT. It encodes CASSLYGGDSNQPQHF. The rearrangement joins TRBV27 to TRBJ1-5; D possibly corresponds to TRBD1 (5 bases). Trimming removed 1 base from V and 0 bases from J, with 10 bases in between. This CDR3 spans 16 amino acids. Per the germline V gene, CDR1 is MNHEY and CDR2 is SMNVEV (reference sequence).

The CDR3, as DNA: TGTGCCAGTAGTCAGACTAGCGGGGGGGCCTCCTACAATGAGCAGTTCTTC. Protein product: CASSQTSGGASYNEQFF. This chain joins TRBV19 and TRBJ2-1; 14 positions agree with TRBD2. Germline CDR1 LNHDA, CDR2 SQIVND (reference sequence). Trimming took 5 bases from V and 0 from J; bases not matched to a gene: 3. This CDR3 is 17 amino acids long.

The V gene is TRBV7-2, the J gene TRBJ1-2; tentative D call: TRBD1 (5 bases). CDR1 and CDR2 from the germline V gene are SGHTA and FQGNSA. The germline V and J ends were trimmed by 1 base and 11 bases, with 17 bases remaining between them. This CDR3 is 14 amino acids long. The CDR3 loop is CASSLDWSDKGYTF. DNA for the CDR3: TGTGCCAGCAGCTTAGATTGGTCGGACAAAGGGTACACCTTC.

This clone was seen a handful of times. J is TRBJ2-2 and V is TRBV29-1; 7 bases align to TRBD1. Trimming cost V 4 bases and J 0 bases; bases outside gene matches: 5. The CDR3 extends over 15 amino acids. Germline assignment: CDR1 SQVTM and CDR2 ANQGSEA. In DNA form, the CDR3 reads TGCAGCGTTGTGAGGGGGCCGACGAACACCGGGGAGCTGTTTTTT. Encoded protein: CSVVRGPTNTGELFF.

The chain combines TRBV2 with TRBJ2-5; possible D gene TRBD2, 5 bases. The CDR3 totals 15 residues. Deletions cut 7 bases from V and 4 bases from J, with 19 bases between. Germline V gene data show CDR1 as SNHLY and CDR2 as FYNNEI. CDR3 bases: TGTGCCAGCATGGGAGTCCCCTCTGAGATAGAGACCCAGTACTTC. Translated, it gives CASMGVPSEIETQYF.

The table lists this clone with a few counts. The chain combines TRBV10-3 with TRBJ1-5, with D perhaps matching TRBD1 (6 bases). The length of the CDR3 is 13 residues. V shed 5 bases and J shed 6 bases, with 11 bases lying between them. Germline V gene lookup returns CDR1 ENHRY and CDR2 SYGVKD. CDR3 sequence (DNA): TGTGCCATCAGTTCACAGGGTACTCAGCCCCAGCATTTT. Its protein is CAISSQGTQPQHF.

This clone has only a few counts. This sequence joins TRBV12-3 or TRBV12-4 and TRBJ2-4; D is unclear. The CDR3 spans 13 residues. V was trimmed by 4 bases and J by 0 bases, leaving 4 bases between them. The chain's CDR3 is CASSSVAKNIQYF. The CDR3 DNA sequence: TGTGCCAGCAGTTCGGTAGCCAAAAACATTCAGTACTTC.

V and J are TRBV18 and TRBJ1-2; unclear D gene. The germline CDR1 and CDR2 sequences are KGHSH and LQKENI. This CDR3 comprises 14 residues. V was cut by 0 bases and J by 3 bases, with 8 bases left in between. CDR3 DNA sequence: TGTGCCAGCTCACCACCCGATACAGACTATGGCTACACCTTC. This codes for CASSPPDTDYGYTF.

The rearrangement links TRBV10-3 to TRBJ2-5; 15 bases agree with TRBD2. Germline CDR1 is ENHRY and CDR2 is SYGVKD. Trimming at V came to 2 bases and at J to 4 bases, leaving 11 bases not matched to a gene. The CDR3 has 19 residues. The CDR3 coding sequence is TGTGCCATCAGTGAGACGGGAGGACTAGCGGGGGGGCCGGGAGAGACCCAGTACTTC. Amino acids: CAISETGGLAGGPGETQYF.

The chain carries TRBV19 and TRBJ2-1; TRBD2 matches at 11 bases. CDR3 size: 17 residues. Trimming cost V 0 bases and J 5 bases; bases outside gene matches: 6. The germline V gene has CDR1 LNHDA and CDR2 SQIVND (reference sequence). CDR3: CASSIDASGGIDNEQFF. DNA for the CDR3: TGTGCCAGTAGTATAGATGCTAGCGGGGGGATCGACAATGAGCAGTTCTTC.

The chain's CDR3 is CASSIGGRGGETQYF. The CDR3 region has the DNA TGTGCCAGTAGTATAGGAGGCAGGGGCGGGGAGACCCAGTACTTC. J is TRBJ2-5 and V is TRBV19; D is possibly TRBD1 (6 bases). In germline, CDR1 is LNHDA, CDR2 SQIVND (reference sequence). CDR3 size: 15 residues. Trimming took off 1 base at V and 5 bases at J, with 14 bases between the two ends.

This clone was observed once. The chain employs TRBV30 and TRBJ2-5; 9 nucleotides agree with TRBD1. Germline V lookup: CDR1 GTSNPN, CDR2 SVGIG (reference sequence). There are 17 residues in the CDR3. The V segment lost 4 bases and the J segment 4 bases; nucleotides outside the gene matches: 16. The CDR3 region has the DNA TGTGCCTGGACCATCCCCGGACAGGGGTCCTCCCGAGAGACCCAGTACTTC. It is translated as CAWTIPGQGSSRETQYF.

This sequence joins TRBV5-1 and TRBJ2-3; 13 positions agree with TRBD2. With 4 bases clipped from V and 1 base from J, the junction kept 0 bases outside the gene matches. The V gene's germline CDR1 is SGHRS and CDR2 YFSETQ. This CDR3 spans 15 amino acids. The CDR3 here is CASSTSGGGTDTQYF. CDR3 nucleotide sequence: TGCGCCAGCAGCACTAGCGGGGGGGGCACAGATACGCAGTATTTT.

The V call is TRBV27, the J call TRBJ1-1; tentative D call: TRBD1 (6 bases). The CDR3 sequence is 14 residues long. Between the trimmed V and J ends, which lost 6 bases and 1 base, there was a span of 12 bases. Germline V CDR1 and CDR2: MNHEY, SMNVEV (reference sequence). The CDR3 nucleotides read TGTGCCAGCAGCTACAGGGACCCGAACACTGAAGCTTTCTTT. This encodes CASSYRDPNTEAFF.

The chain carries TRBV5-1 and TRBJ1-6; D not certain. The CDR3 sequence is 15 residues long. The V end was cut by 5 bases, the J end by 8 bases, with 17 bases between. The V gene's germline CDR1 is SGHRS and CDR2 YFSETQ. The CDR3 DNA sequence: TGCGCCAGCAGTTCGGAGAGTGTTGCGTATTCACCCCTCCACTTT. It is translated as CASSSESVAYSPLHF.